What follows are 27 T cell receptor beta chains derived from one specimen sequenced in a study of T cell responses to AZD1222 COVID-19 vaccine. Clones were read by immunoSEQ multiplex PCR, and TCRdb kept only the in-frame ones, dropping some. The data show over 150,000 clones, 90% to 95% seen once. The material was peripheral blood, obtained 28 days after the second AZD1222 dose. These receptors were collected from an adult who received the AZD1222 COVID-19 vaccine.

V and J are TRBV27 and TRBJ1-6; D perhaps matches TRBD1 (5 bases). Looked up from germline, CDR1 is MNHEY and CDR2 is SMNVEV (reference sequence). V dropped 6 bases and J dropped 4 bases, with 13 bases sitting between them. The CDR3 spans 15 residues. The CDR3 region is CASSLGTLYNSPLHF. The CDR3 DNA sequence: TGTGCCAGCAGCCTCGGGACTCTTTATAATTCACCCCTCCACTTT.

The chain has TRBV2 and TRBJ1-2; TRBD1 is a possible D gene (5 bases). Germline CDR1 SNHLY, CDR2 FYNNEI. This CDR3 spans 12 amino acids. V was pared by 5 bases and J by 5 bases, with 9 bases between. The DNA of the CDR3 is TGTGCCAGCAGTCTAGGGGAATATGGCTACACCTTC. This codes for CASSLGEYGYTF.

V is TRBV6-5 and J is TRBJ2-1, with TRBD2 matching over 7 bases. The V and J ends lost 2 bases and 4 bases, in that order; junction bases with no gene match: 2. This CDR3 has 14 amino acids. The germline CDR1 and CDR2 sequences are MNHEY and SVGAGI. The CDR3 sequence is CASSYRDYYNEQFF. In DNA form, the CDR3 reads TGTGCCAGCAGTTACAGGGACTATTACAATGAGCAGTTCTTC.

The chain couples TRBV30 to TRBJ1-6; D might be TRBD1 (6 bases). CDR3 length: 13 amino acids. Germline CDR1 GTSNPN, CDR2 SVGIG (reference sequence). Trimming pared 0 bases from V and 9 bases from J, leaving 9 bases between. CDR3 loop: CAWSVTGSSPLHF. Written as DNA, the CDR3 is TGTGCCTGGAGTGTTACAGGGAGTTCACCCCTCCACTTT.

This chain's CDR3 is CASSSHLDEQFF. The CDR3 region has the DNA TGTGCCAGCAGTTCGCACTTAGATGAGCAGTTCTTC. This chain connects TRBV6-5 to TRBJ2-1; D remains ambiguous. Germline V lookup: CDR1 MNHEY, CDR2 SVGAGI. Trimming removed 4 bases from V and 8 bases from J, with 9 bases in between. This CDR3 has 12 amino acids.

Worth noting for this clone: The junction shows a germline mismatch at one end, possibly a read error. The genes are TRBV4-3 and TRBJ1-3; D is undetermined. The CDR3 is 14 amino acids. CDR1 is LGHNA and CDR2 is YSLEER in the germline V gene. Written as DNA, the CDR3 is TGCGCCAGCAGTCAAGTTCGACAACGAAACACCATATATTTT. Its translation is CASSQVRQRNTIYF.

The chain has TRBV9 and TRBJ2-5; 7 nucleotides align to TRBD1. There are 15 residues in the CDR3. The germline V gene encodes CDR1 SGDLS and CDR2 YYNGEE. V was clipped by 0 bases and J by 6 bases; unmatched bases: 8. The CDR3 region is CASSVEQGLSKTQYF. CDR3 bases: TGTGCCAGCAGCGTAGAACAGGGGTTATCAAAGACCCAGTACTTC.

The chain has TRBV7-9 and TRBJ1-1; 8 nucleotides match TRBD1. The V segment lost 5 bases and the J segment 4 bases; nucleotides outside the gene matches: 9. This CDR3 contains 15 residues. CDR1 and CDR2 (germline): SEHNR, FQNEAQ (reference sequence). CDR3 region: CASSLRTGLSTEAFF. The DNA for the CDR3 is TGTGCCAGCAGCCTACGGACAGGGTTGAGCACTGAAGCTTTCTTT.

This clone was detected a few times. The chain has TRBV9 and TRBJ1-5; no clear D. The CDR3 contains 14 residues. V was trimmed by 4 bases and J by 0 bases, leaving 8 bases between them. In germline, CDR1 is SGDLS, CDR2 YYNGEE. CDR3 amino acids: CASSHPYSNQPQHF. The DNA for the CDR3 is TGTGCCAGCAGCCATCCCTATAGCAATCAGCCCCAGCATTTT.

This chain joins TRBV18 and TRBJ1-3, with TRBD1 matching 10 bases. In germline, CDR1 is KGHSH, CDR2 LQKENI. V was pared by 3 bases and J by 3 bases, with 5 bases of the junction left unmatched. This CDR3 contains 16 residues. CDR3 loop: CASSPVGTGVGNTIYF. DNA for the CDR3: TGTGCCAGCTCACCCGTCGGGACAGGGGTTGGAAACACCATATATTTT. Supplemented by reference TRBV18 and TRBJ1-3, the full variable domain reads NAGVMQNPRHLVRRRGQEARLRCSPMKGHSHVYWYRQLPEEGLKFMVYLQKENIIDESGMPKERFSAEFPKEGPSILRIQQVVRGDSAAYFCASSPVGTGVGNTIYFGEGSWLTVV.

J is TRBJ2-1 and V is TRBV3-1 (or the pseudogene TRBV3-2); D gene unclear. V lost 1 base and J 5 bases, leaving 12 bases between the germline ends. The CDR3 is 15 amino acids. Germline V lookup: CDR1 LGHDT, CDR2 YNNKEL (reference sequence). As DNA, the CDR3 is TGTGCCAGCAGCCAAGTCCCGATAGTGAACAATGAGCAGTTCTTC. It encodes CASSQVPIVNNEQFF.

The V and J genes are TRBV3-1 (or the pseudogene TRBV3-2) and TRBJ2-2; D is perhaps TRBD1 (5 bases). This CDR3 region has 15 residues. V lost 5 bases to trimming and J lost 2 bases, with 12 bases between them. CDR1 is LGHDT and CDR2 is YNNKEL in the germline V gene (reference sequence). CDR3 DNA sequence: TGTGCCAGCAGCTCATACAGGATCAACACCGGGGAGCTGTTTTTT. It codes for CASSSYRINTGELFF.

The CDR3 loop reads CASSKAGVGETQYF. CDR3 DNA: TGTGCCAGCTCTAAAGCGGGAGTTGGAGAGACCCAGTACTTC. The chain recombines TRBV27 with TRBJ2-5, with 8 bases fitting TRBD2. Unmatched junction bases numbered 9, after V lost 8 bases and J lost 4 bases. The CDR3 spans 14 residues. In germline, CDR1 is MNHEY, CDR2 SMNVEV (reference sequence).

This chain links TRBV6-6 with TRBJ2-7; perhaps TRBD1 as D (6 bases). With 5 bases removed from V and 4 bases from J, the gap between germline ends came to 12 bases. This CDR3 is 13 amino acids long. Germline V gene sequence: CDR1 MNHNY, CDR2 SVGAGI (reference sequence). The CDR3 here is CASSRGQGYEQYF. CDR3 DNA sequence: TGTGCCAGCAGTAGGGGCCAGGGGTACGAGCAGTACTTC.

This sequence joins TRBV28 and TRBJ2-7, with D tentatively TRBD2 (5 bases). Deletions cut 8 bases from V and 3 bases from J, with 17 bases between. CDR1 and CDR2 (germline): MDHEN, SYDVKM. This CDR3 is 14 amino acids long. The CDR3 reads CASRRGGTSYEQYF. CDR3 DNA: TGTGCCAGCCGCCGCGGCGGAACTAGCTACGAGCAGTACTTC.

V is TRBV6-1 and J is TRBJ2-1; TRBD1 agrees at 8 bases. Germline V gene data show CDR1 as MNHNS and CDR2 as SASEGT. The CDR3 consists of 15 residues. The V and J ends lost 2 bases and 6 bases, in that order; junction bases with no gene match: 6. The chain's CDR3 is CASSEFVTGVNEQFF. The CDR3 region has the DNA TGTGCCAGCAGTGAATTTGTGACAGGGGTCAATGAGCAGTTCTTC.

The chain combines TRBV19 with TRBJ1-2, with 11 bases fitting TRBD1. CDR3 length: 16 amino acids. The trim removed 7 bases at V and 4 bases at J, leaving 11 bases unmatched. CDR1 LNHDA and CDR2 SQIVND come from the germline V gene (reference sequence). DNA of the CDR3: TGTGCCAGTACCCCCTTTGGACAGGGGGCTGGCTATGGCTACACCTTC. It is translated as CASTPFGQGAGYGYTF. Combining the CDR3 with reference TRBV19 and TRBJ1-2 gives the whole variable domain DGGITQSPKYLFRKEGQNVTLSCEQNLNHDAMYWYRQDPGQGLRLIYYSQIVNDFQKGDIAEGYSVSREKKESFPLTVTSAQKNPTAFYLCASTPFGQGAGYGYTFGSGTRLTVV.

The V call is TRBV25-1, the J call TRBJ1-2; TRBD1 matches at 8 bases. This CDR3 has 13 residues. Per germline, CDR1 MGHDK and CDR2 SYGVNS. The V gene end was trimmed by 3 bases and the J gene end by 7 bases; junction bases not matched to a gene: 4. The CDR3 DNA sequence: TGTGCCAGCAGTGACCGGACAGGGAGTGGCTACACCTTC. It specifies CASSDRTGSGYTF.

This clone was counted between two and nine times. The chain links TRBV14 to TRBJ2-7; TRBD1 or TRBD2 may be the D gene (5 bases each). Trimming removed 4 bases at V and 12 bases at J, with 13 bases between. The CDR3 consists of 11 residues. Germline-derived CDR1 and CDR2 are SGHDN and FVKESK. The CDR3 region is CASSLMGVPYF. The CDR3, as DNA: TGTGCCAGCAGCCTCATGGGGGTACCGTACTTC.

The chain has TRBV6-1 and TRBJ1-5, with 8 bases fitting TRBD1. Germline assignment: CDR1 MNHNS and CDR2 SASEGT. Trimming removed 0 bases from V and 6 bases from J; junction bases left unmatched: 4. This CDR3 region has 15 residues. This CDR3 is CASSEALRGLQPQHF. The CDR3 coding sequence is TGTGCCAGCAGTGAAGCGCTCAGGGGGCTTCAGCCCCAGCATTTT.

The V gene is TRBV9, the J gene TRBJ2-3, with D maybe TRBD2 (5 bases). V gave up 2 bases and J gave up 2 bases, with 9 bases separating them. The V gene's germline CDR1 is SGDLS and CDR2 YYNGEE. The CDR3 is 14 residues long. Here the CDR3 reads CASSVLGLTDTQYF. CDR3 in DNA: TGTGCCAGCAGCGTCCTCGGACTCACAGATACGCAGTATTTT.

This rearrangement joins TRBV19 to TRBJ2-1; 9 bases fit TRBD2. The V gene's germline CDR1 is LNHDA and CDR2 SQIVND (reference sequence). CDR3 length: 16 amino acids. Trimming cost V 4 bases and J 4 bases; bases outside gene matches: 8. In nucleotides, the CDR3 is TGTGCCAGTAGTACAAAAGCGGGGGGAAATTACAATGAGCAGTTCTTC. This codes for CASSTKAGGNYNEQFF.

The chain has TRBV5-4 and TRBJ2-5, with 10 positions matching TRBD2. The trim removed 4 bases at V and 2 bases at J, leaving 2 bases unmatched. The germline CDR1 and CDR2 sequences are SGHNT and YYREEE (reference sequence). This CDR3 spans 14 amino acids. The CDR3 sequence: CASSAGLAQETQYF. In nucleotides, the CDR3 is TGTGCCAGCAGCGCGGGACTAGCGCAAGAGACCCAGTACTTC.

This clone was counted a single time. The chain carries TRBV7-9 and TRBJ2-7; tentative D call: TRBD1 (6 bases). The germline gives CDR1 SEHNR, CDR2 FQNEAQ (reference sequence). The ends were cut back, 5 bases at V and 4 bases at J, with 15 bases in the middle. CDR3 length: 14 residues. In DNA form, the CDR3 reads TGTGCCAGCAGCCAACAGGGAATTCCTTACGAGCAGTACTTC. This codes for CASSQQGIPYEQYF. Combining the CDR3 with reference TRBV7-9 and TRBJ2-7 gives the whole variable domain DTGVSQNPRHKITKRGQNVTFRCDPISEHNRLYWYRQTLGQGPEFLTYFQNEAQLEKSRLLSDRFSAERPKGSFSTLEIQRTEQGDSAMYLCASSQQGIPYEQYFGPGTRLTVT.

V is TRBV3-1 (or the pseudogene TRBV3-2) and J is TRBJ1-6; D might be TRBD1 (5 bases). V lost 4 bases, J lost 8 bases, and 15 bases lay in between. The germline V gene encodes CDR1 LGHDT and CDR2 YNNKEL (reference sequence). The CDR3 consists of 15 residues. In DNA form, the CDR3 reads TGTGCCAGCAGCCCCGAAGGGGAACGTTATTCACCCCTCCACTTT. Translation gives CASSPEGERYSPLHF.

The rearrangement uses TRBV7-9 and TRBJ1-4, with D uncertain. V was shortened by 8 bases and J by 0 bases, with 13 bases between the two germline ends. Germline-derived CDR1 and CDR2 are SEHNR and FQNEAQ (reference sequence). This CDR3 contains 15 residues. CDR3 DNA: TGTGCCAGCGGGGATTACCCAGCAACTAATGAAAAACTGTTTTTT. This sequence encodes CASGDYPATNEKLFF.

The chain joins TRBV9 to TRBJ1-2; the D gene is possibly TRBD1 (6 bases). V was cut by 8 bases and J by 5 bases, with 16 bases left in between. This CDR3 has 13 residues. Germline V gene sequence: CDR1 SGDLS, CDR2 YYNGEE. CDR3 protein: CASRGVGPYGYTF. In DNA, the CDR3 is TGTGCCAGTAGGGGGGTGGGCCCTTATGGCTACACCTTC.